The 9 T cell receptor beta chains below all came from one sample that was sequenced in a study of blood T cell repertoires in COVID-19 (dated by TCRdb to about 2020). Library generation was performed with the immunoSEQ multiplex PCR assay. This immuneACCESS table, as held by TCRdb, lists in-frame sequences with V and J called but not all clones. Of the missing ones, under half trace to an unresolved V gene in checked studies; the others have no known cause. The sample records some 80,000 clones, around 90% of which are singletons. Approximately 8.1% of the sample rests with the top ten. The source material was peripheral blood. The source is an elderly man with active or convalescent COVID-19.

This chain connects TRBV6-5 to TRBJ2-2; 9 positions agree with TRBD1. This CDR3 spans 14 amino acids. The V gene end was trimmed by 6 bases and the J gene end by 6 bases; junction bases not matched to a gene: 5. Germline CDR1 MNHEY, CDR2 SVGAGI. The CDR3 sequence is CASSWDRAAGELFF. For the CDR3, the DNA is TGTGCCAGCAGCTGGGACAGGGCAGCCGGGGAGCTGTTTTTT.

The chain links TRBV19 to TRBJ2-1; 8 bases line up with TRBD2. There are 17 residues in the CDR3. Germline V lookup: CDR1 LNHDA, CDR2 SQIVND (reference sequence). Losses at the gene ends were 4 bases for V and 4 bases for J; bases not matched to a gene: 12. Here the CDR3 DNA reads TGTGCCAGTAGTACCTTTATCCCAGCGGGGGTATACAATGAGCAGTTCTTC. Encoded protein: CASSTFIPAGVYNEQFF.

This chain uses TRBV7-7 with TRBJ2-5; TRBD2 agrees at 8 bases. Germline V gene sequence: CDR1 SSHAT, CDR2 FNYEAQ (reference sequence). The J segment lost 1 base and the V segment lost 5 bases, leaving 3 bases of the junction unmatched. This CDR3 is 14 amino acids long. CDR3 nucleotides: TGTGCCAGCAGCAAAACTAGCGGCCAAGAGACCCAGTACTTC. Translating gives CASSKTSGQETQYF.

The chain recombines TRBV19 with TRBJ1-2; 7 positions match TRBD1. The CDR3 consists of 15 residues. With 5 bases clipped from V and 6 bases from J, the junction kept 12 bases outside the gene matches. Germline values: CDR1 LNHDA, CDR2 SQIVND (reference sequence). The DNA of the CDR3 is TGTGCCAGTAGTTCCCGCCGGACAGGCTTAGATGGCTACACCTTC. Amino acids: CASSSRRTGLDGYTF.

This clone was recorded a few times. The chain carries TRBV19 and TRBJ1-5; D is unresolved. Trimming shortened V by 6 bases and J by 2 bases, and 11 bases separated the two germline ends. This CDR3 is built from 14 residues. CDR1 and CDR2 from the germline V gene are LNHDA and SQIVND (reference sequence). The CDR3 sequence is CASRSRVGNQPQHF. Written as DNA, the CDR3 is TGTGCCAGTAGGTCGAGGGTAGGCAATCAGCCCCAGCATTTT.

In its sample, this clone was seen a few times. V gene TRBV21-1 combines with J gene TRBJ1-4; the tabulated D call, TRBD1, remains unverified against the DNA. TRBV21-1 is noted as a pseudogene. The CDR3 sequence is 16 residues long. The CDR3: CASSKRDRVHNEKLFF. Written as DNA, the CDR3 is TGTGCCAGCAGCAAAAGGGACAGGGTTCACAATGAAAAACTGTTTTTT.

The chain carries TRBV28 and TRBJ2-7; 8 bases match TRBD2. The CDR3 is made up of 16 amino acids. Losses at the gene ends were 5 bases for V and 3 bases for J; bases not matched to a gene: 12. CDR1 is MDHEN, CDR2 SYDVKM, per germline. This CDR3 is CASSPGGAGNLYEQYV. The CDR3 coding sequence is TGTGCCAGCAGTCCCGGGGGGGCGGGGAATCTCTACGAGCAGTACGTC.

The rearrangement links TRBV4-2 to TRBJ2-3; 7 bases map to TRBD2. In germline, CDR1 is LGHNA, CDR2 YNFKEQ. The V and J ends lost 0 bases and 3 bases, in that order; junction bases with no gene match: 3. The CDR3 runs to 15 residues. CDR3 amino acids: CASSQEWGGTDTQYF. In nucleotides, the CDR3 is TGTGCCAGCAGCCAAGAATGGGGGGGAACAGATACGCAGTATTTT.

The chain combines TRBV2 with TRBJ1-1; 7 bases map to TRBD1. Germline assignment: CDR1 SNHLY and CDR2 FYNNEI. The V gene end was trimmed by 1 base and the J gene end by 10 bases; junction bases not matched to a gene: 6. CDR3 size: 13 residues. The CDR3 loop is CASSEEGGSLAFF. The DNA of the CDR3 is TGTGCCAGCAGTGAAGAAGGGGGCTCGTTAGCTTTCTTT.